This T cell receptor beta chain was recorded in a study of T-cell reconstitution after alpha-beta-depleted transplantation in children. Construction of the TCRbeta library involved unique molecular identifiers. TCRdb reanalysed the PCR reads using MiXCR and keeps one entry per CDR3 protein. The data contain roughly 200,000 distinct CDR3 sequences, 13% to 15% of them singletons. The CDR3 covers 13 residues. The germline V gene has CDR1 MNHEY and CDR2 SVGAGI. Trimming removed 0 bases from V and 6 bases from J, with 6 bases in between. The sequencing here drew on PBMCs from the stem cell graft donor, taken from the stem cell graft. This receptor was taken from a human donor who donated a stem cell graft to a child with acute lymphoblastic leukemia. V and J are TRBV6-5 and TRBJ2-1, with a possible D match to TRBD2 (5 bases). CDR3 DNA: TGTGCCAGCAGTTACTCTAGCGTCAATGAGCAGTTCTTC. Its translation is CASSYSSVNEQFF.